One and the same sample provided the 15 T cell receptor beta chains below, sequenced in a study of monozygotic twins with inflammatory bowel disease. TCRdb processed the 5' RACE reads again and assigns one entry to each CDR3 protein, with no DNA. The sample totals 300,000 to 400,000 distinct CDR3 sequences; its top ten clones hold under 2.5%. The sequencing input was blood. Every receptor here comes from a human donor with ulcerative colitis or Crohn's disease, or a healthy co-twin of an affected twin (not recorded which).

The J gene is TRBJ2-1, the V gene TRBV5-1; TCRdb's D call, TRBD2, is unchecked because there is no DNA. The CDR3 length is 12 residues. Germline CDR1 SGHRS, CDR2 YFSETQ. CDR3 protein: CASSMDSSGQFF.

The chain is built from TRBV7-2 and TRBJ1-2; checking the TCRdb D call of TRBD1 is not possible without DNA. The CDR3 totals 14 residues. Germline V gene data show CDR1 as SGHTA and CDR2 as FQGNSA. This chain's CDR3 is CASSPPGDRDGYTF.

The CDR3: CASSYAGSQETQYF. The genes are TRBV6-6 and TRBJ2-5. Germline V gene lookup returns CDR1 MNHNY and CDR2 SVGAGI (reference sequence). The CDR3 covers 14 residues.

V is TRBV19 and J is TRBJ1-6; TCRdb lists TRBD1, though no DNA is available to test this call. Germline-derived CDR1 and CDR2 are LNHDA and SQIVND (reference sequence). This CDR3 has 19 residues. CDR3 residues: CASSTSRGTAIAYNSPLHF.

The V and J genes are TRBV20-1 and TRBJ2-7; TCRdb designates TRBD1, a call that cannot be tested without DNA. CDR3 length equals 15 residues. Germline-derived CDR1 and CDR2 are DFQATT and SNEGSKA (reference sequence). CDR3 sequence: CSAQQGQLSSYEQYF.

The chain has TRBV6-1 and TRBJ2-3; TCRdb designates TRBD2, a call that cannot be tested without DNA. There are 19 residues in the CDR3. Per germline, CDR1 MNHNS and CDR2 SASEGT. This CDR3 reads CASSRRTSGTPRSEDTQYF.

The chain has TRBV21-1 and TRBJ1-6; absent DNA, TCRdb's TRBD1 call cannot be checked. TRBV21-1 is an annotated pseudogene. The CDR3 contains 16 residues. CDR3 sequence reads: CASSKGGGKAISPLHF.

The chain uses TRBV2 and TRBJ2-2; TCRdb returns TRBD1, unconfirmable since there is no DNA. From germline, CDR1 is SNHLY and CDR2 FYNNEI. The length of the CDR3 is 16 residues. The chain's CDR3 is CASSARQGGRSGELFF.

V usage is TRBV2 and J usage is TRBJ2-1; absent DNA, TCRdb's TRBD1 call cannot be checked. The CDR3 extends over 14 amino acids. Germline loops: CDR1 SNHLY, CDR2 FYNNEI. CDR3 sequence reads: CASGGQLAYNEQFF.

The V and J genes are TRBV6-1 and TRBJ2-7; without DNA, the TCRdb call of TRBD2 cannot be checked. Germline CDR1 and CDR2: MNHNS and SASEGT. This CDR3 contains 14 residues. The CDR3 sequence is CASQERGHSYEQYF.

The rearrangement uses TRBV5-4 and TRBJ2-1; TCRdb selects TRBD1, and the lack of DNA leaves this call unchecked. CDR1 is SGHNT, CDR2 YYREEE, per germline (reference sequence). CDR3 length: 16 residues. The CDR3 sequence is CASSALTGVALNEQFF.

V gene TRBV27 combines with J gene TRBJ1-1; TCRdb proposes TRBD1, but this gene call is untestable without DNA. The CDR3 extends over 17 amino acids. The germline V gene has CDR1 MNHEY and CDR2 SMNVEV (reference sequence). CDR3 sequence: CASHLAVNRGGNTEAFF.

The chain recombines TRBV27 with TRBJ2-1. CDR1 is MNHEY and CDR2 is SMNVEV in the germline V gene (reference sequence). The CDR3 totals 11 residues. This CDR3 is CATSKFNEQFF.

V and J are TRBV6-6 and TRBJ2-2; as DNA is missing, the TRBD2 call by TCRdb cannot be tested. Germline values: CDR1 MNHNY, CDR2 SVGAGI (reference sequence). The CDR3 consists of 14 residues. The CDR3: CASSSGGNTGELFF.

The V and J genes are TRBV19 and TRBJ1-1; as DNA is missing, the TRBD1 call by TCRdb cannot be tested. Germline values: CDR1 LNHDA, CDR2 SQIVND (reference sequence). The CDR3 is 13 amino acids. CDR3 residues: CTSSNTGLTEAFF. The full variable domain, rest sourced from reference TRBV19 and TRBJ1-1, is DGGITQSPKYLFRKEGQNVTLSCEQNLNHDAMYWYRQDPGQGLRLIYYSQIVNDFQKGDIAEGYSVSREKKESFPLTVTSAQKNPTAFYLCTSSNTGLTEAFFGQGTRLTVV.